This TCR beta chain was captured by sequencing in a study of radiation and T cells in renal cell carcinoma. The study's findings and limits: In nephrectomy-only tumors, top 100 clonotypes averaged roughly 45%, versus 54% irradiated.

The CDR3 contains 13 residues. Per the germline V gene, CDR1 is SGHAT and CDR2 is FQNNGV. The V gene end was trimmed by 7 bases and the J gene end by 4 bases; junction bases not matched to a gene: 4. This sample's treatment: treatment-naive control, cytoreductive nephrectomy. The patient's renal cell carcinoma had clear cell pathology. Sequenced control tumors were from about a dozen males and 4 females, median age roughly 50. The table came from immunoSEQ multiplex PCR; TCRdb's copy has only in-frame clones and leaves some out. Here the sample spans more than 9,500 clones, about 65% being singletons. As regards this clone: Its antigen is unknown.

This sequence originates from a woman aged 80 or over with renal cell carcinoma. This chain uses TRBV11-2 with TRBJ2-1; TRBD1 aligns across 7 bases. This sample comprised tumor tissue, obtained from a patient whose treatment was nephrectomy without radiotherapy. The CDR3 here is CASTQGEYNEQFF. For the CDR3, the DNA is TGTGCCAGCACCCAGGGGGAATACAATGAGCAGTTCTTC.